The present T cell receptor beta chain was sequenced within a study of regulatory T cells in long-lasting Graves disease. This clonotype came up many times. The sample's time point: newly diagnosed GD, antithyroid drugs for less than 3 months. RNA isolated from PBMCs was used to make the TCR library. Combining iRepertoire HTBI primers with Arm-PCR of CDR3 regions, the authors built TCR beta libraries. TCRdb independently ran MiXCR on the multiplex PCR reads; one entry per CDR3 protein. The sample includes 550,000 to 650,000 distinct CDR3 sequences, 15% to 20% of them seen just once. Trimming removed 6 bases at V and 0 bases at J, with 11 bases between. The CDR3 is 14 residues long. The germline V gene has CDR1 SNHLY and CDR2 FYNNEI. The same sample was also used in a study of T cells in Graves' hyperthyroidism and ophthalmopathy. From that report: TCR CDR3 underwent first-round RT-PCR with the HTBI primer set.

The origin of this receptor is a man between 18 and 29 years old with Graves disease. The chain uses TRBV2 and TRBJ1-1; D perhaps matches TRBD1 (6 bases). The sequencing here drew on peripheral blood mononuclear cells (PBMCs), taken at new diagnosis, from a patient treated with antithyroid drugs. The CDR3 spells CASSRGLMNTEAFF. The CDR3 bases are TGTGCCAGCAGCAGGGGACTCATGAACACTGAAGCTTTCTTT.